These 18 T cell receptor beta chains share one sample of origin, sequenced in a study of cytomegalovirus exposure and HLA in healthy donors. This PCR relied on a set of 60 Vbeta primers and 13 Jbeta primers. Repertoires were generated with immunoSEQ multiplex PCR, while TCRdb's copy carries only in-frame clones and drops some. The profile covers more than 150,000 clones, with more than 80% appearing a single time and under 0.8% taken by the ten largest. Sample: PBMCs. The receptors originated from a boy younger than 18 in good health and CMV-seronegative.

The rearrangement joins TRBV9 to TRBJ1-2; TRBD1 aligns across 11 bases. The ends lost 3 bases at V and 8 bases at J; junction bases unmatched: 12. Germline lookup yields CDR1 SGDLS and CDR2 YYNGEE. The CDR3 runs to 16 residues. CDR3 protein: CASSAMPGQGEVGYTF. DNA of the CDR3: TGTGCCAGCAGCGCAATGCCGGGACAGGGGGAGGTGGGCTACACCTTC.

This chain joins TRBV7-9 and TRBJ2-7, with D perhaps TRBD1 (7 bases). The CDR3 is 16 amino acids. The germline V gene encodes CDR1 SEHNR and CDR2 FQNEAQ (reference sequence). Trimming took off 2 bases at V and 3 bases at J, with 17 bases between the two ends. CDR3: CASSLSRQGGSYEQYF. The CDR3 DNA is TGTGCCAGCAGCTTATCCCGACAGGGAGGTAGCTACGAGCAGTACTTC.

The chain has TRBV30 and TRBJ2-3, with D hard to call. The CDR3 length is 13 residues. The V gene lost 1 base and the J gene lost 6 bases, with 11 bases spanning the gap. CDR1 is GTSNPN and CDR2 is SVGIG in the germline V gene (reference sequence). As DNA, the CDR3 is TGTGCCTGGAGTGATCTGAGTACCGATACGCAGTATTTT. Protein: CAWSDLSTDTQYF.

The chain couples TRBV5-1 to TRBJ1-1; 10 bases map to TRBD1. The germline CDR1 and CDR2 sequences are SGHRS and YFSETQ. CDR3 length: 15 amino acids. The V gene end was trimmed by 0 bases and the J gene end by 5 bases; junction bases not matched to a gene: 4. The CDR3 sequence is CASSLGTGGFTEAFF. CDR3 DNA: TGCGCCAGCAGCTTGGGGACAGGGGGATTTACTGAAGCTTTCTTT.

The chain joins TRBV15 to TRBJ2-1, with TRBD2 matching over 7 bases. Germline V gene sequence: CDR1 LNHNV, CDR2 YYDKDF (reference sequence). The V gene end was trimmed by 1 base and the J gene end by 2 bases; junction bases not matched to a gene: 2. There are 15 residues in the CDR3. The CDR3 DNA reads as TGTGCCACCAGCAGAGGCGGGACTACCTACAATGAGCAGTTCTTC. It codes for CATSRGGTTYNEQFF.

The chain is built from TRBV5-6 and TRBJ1-5, with TRBD1 matching over 12 bases. The CDR3 is 15 amino acids. Germline-derived CDR1 and CDR2 are SGHDT and YYEEEE. The trim removed 4 bases at V and 6 bases at J, leaving 5 bases unmatched. The CDR3 region is CASSLRDRGLQPQHF. Written as DNA, the CDR3 is TGTGCCAGCAGCCTCCGGGACAGGGGGCTTCAGCCCCAGCATTTT.

The rearrangement links TRBV29-1 to TRBJ1-1, with TRBD1 as a possible D gene (6 bases). This CDR3 spans 12 amino acids. Per germline, CDR1 SQVTM and CDR2 ANQGSEA. Trimming took 7 bases from V and 0 from J, leaving 9 bases between them. The CDR3 bases are TGCAGCGGGAGACAGGTGAACACTGAAGCTTTCTTT. Translation gives CSGRQVNTEAFF.

The rearrangement uses TRBV7-9 and TRBJ2-7; 8 bases match TRBD2. Germline V gives CDR1 SEHNR, CDR2 FQNEAQ (reference sequence). V was pared by 9 bases and J by 0 bases, with 7 bases of the junction left unmatched. The CDR3 loop spans 14 amino acids. The CDR3, as DNA: TGTGCCAGTGAGCGGGGGACGATCTCCTACGAGCAGTACTTC. The encoded protein is CASERGTISYEQYF.

The rearrangement uses TRBV27 and TRBJ1-5; D perhaps matches TRBD1 (6 bases). The germline V gene has CDR1 MNHEY and CDR2 SMNVEV (reference sequence). Trimming removed 3 bases from V and 0 bases from J, with 15 bases in between. The CDR3 length is 17 residues. CDR3 region: CASSLNRDYYSNQPQHF. CDR3 nucleotides: TGTGCCAGCAGTTTGAACAGGGACTACTATAGCAATCAGCCCCAGCATTTT.

The CDR3 reads CVSGGSRQYF. The CDR3 DNA is TGTGTCTCAGGGGGCAGTCGGCAGTACTTC. The chain carries TRBV2 and TRBJ2-7; 8 bases line up with TRBD1. Germline CDR1 SNHLY, CDR2 FYNNEI. This CDR3 contains 10 residues.

V is TRBV6-5 and J is TRBJ2-7; TRBD2 agrees at 9 bases. CDR1 MNHEY and CDR2 SVGAGI come from the germline V gene. The CDR3 is made up of 15 amino acids. J gave up 3 bases and V 6 bases, and 9 bases lay outside the gene matches. The CDR3 reads CASSSRWREGYEQYF. DNA of the CDR3: TGTGCCAGCAGCTCCAGGTGGCGGGAGGGCTACGAGCAGTACTTC.

This clone was seen only once. This rearrangement joins TRBV5-6 to TRBJ1-2; D is undetermined. Germline loops: CDR1 SGHDT, CDR2 YYEEEE. This CDR3 is built from 12 residues. V lost 4 bases, J lost 4 bases, and 8 bases lay in between. The CDR3 spells CASSELFYGYTF. DNA for the CDR3: TGTGCCAGCAGCGAGTTGTTCTATGGCTACACCTTC.

The rearrangement uses TRBV11-2 and TRBJ2-2, with D possibly matching TRBD1 (5 bases). The CDR3 sequence is 15 residues long. V was trimmed by 7 bases and J by 6 bases, leaving 18 bases between them. Germline V gene sequence: CDR1 SGHAT, CDR2 FQNNGV. The CDR3 DNA follows: TGTGCCAGCAACGAGAAAGGGGATCTCCCCGGGGAGCTGTTTTTT. This encodes CASNEKGDLPGELFF.

V and J are TRBV5-1 and TRBJ2-2, with 8 nucleotides matching TRBD2. J was trimmed by 2 bases and V by 4 bases; bases with no gene match: 7. This CDR3 region has 16 residues. Per germline, CDR1 SGHRS and CDR2 YFSETQ. The CDR3 DNA sequence: TGCGCCAGCAGCGGACGGGAGGGACACAACACCGGGGAGCTGTTTTTT. Its protein is CASSGREGHNTGELFF.

The chain recombines TRBV4-1 with TRBJ1-1; possible D gene TRBD1, 5 bases. V lost 2 bases and J lost 5, with 12 bases in between. The germline CDR1 and CDR2 sequences are MGHRA and YSYEKL. The CDR3 consists of 14 residues. In DNA, the CDR3 is TGCGCCAGCAGCCAACCCTCAGGGCTTACTGAAGCTTTCTTT. This codes for CASSQPSGLTEAFF.

This chain links TRBV7-3 with TRBJ1-1; 7 positions agree with TRBD1. V lost 2 bases, J lost 3 bases, and 0 bases stayed unmatched. This CDR3 spans 13 amino acids. Looked up from germline, CDR1 is SGHTA and CDR2 is FQGTGA. CDR3 protein: CASSLQGDTEAFF. The CDR3 DNA is TGTGCCAGCAGCTTACAGGGGGACACTGAAGCTTTCTTT. The entire variable domain, with the rest obtained from reference TRBV7-3 and TRBJ1-1, is as follows: GAGVSQTPSNKVTEKGKYVELRCDPISGHTALYWYRQSLGQGPEFLIYFQGTGAADDSGLPNDRFFAVRPEGSVSTLKIQRTERGDSAVYLCASSLQGDTEAFFGQGTRLTVV.

The chain joins TRBV5-1 to TRBJ1-3; D remains ambiguous. Germline loops: CDR1 SGHRS, CDR2 YFSETQ. This CDR3 is built from 16 residues. V was shortened by 1 base and J by 0 bases, with 11 bases between the two germline ends. This CDR3 reads CASSLSGSISGNTIYF. The CDR3 DNA reads as TGCGCCAGCAGCTTGTCCGGTTCAATCTCTGGAAACACCATATATTTT.

The V and J genes are TRBV13 and TRBJ2-2; TRBD1 might be the D (5 bases). CDR3 length: 16 residues. In germline, CDR1 is PRHDT, CDR2 FYEKMQ (reference sequence). V lost 4 bases and J lost 3, with 15 bases in between. The CDR3, as DNA: TGTGCCAGCAGCTCGCTAGGGGTTCCCGACACCGGGGAGCTGTTTTTT. It translates to CASSSLGVPDTGELFF. Together with reference TRBV13 and TRBJ2-2, the CDR3 gives the full variable domain: AAGVIQSPRHLIKEKRETATLKCYPIPRHDTVYWYQQGPGQDPQFLISFYEKMQSDKGSIPDRFSAQQFSDYHSELNMSSLELGDSALYFCASSSLGVPDTGELFFGEGSRLTVL.